Each of the 4 T cell receptor beta chains below was sequenced from the same sample in a study of blood T cell repertoires in COVID-19. The assay was immunoSEQ multiplex PCR, and TCRdb's table has in-frame clones only and misses some. The table records about 80,000 clones, 84% of them present only once. Sequences were obtained from peripheral blood. The receptors derive from a man aged 50 to 60 with acute or convalescent COVID-19.

The J gene is TRBJ1-5, the V gene TRBV28; D is ambiguous. V shed 7 bases and J shed 9 bases, with 10 bases lying between them. CDR3 length equals 11 residues. Germline V CDR1 and CDR2: MDHEN, SYDVKM. CDR3 loop: CASTTNGPQHF. CDR3 nucleotides: TGTGCCAGCACCACTAACGGGCCCCAGCATTTT.

The chain couples TRBV5-3 to TRBJ2-2; TRBD2 agrees at 11 bases. TRBV5-3 carries the ORF label, with uncertain function. This CDR3 region has 15 residues. The J segment lost 7 bases and the V segment lost 1 base, leaving 3 bases of the junction unmatched. The CDR3 protein is CARSLLAGGLGELFF. The CDR3 DNA reads TGTGCCAGAAGCTTGCTAGCGGGAGGTCTCGGGGAGCTGTTTTTT.

This clone was counted a few times. The chain combines TRBV21-1 with TRBJ2-5; TRBD2, the D gene given by the table, was not confirmed from the DNA. TRBV21-1 is recorded as a pseudogene. This CDR3 region has 10 residues. This CDR3 is CSPHGETQYF. DNA of the CDR3: TGTTCCCCCCACGGAGAGACCCAGTACTTC.

The V call is TRBV28, the J call TRBJ2-5; the D is unclear. The CDR3 sequence is 11 residues long. Germline assignment: CDR1 MDHEN and CDR2 SYDVKM. Trimming shortened V by 6 bases and J by 5 bases, and 7 bases separated the two germline ends. The CDR3 DNA sequence: TGTGCCAGCAGGGCCCAGGAGACCCAGTACTTC. Amino acids: CASRAQETQYF.